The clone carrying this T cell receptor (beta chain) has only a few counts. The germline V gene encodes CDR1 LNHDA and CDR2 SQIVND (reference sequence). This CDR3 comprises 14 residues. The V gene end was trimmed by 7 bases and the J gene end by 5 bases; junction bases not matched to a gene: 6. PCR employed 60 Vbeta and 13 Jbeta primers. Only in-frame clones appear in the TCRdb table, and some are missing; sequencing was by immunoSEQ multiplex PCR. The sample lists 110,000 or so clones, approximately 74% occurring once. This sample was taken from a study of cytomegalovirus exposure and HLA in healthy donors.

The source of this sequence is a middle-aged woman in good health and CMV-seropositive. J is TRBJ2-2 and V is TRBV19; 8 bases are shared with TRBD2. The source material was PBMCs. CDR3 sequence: CASKAGVGTGELFF. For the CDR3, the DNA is TGTGCCAGTAAAGCGGGAGTCGGGACCGGGGAGCTGTTTTTT.